This T cell receptor beta chain was identified in a study of T-cell reconstitution after alpha-beta-depleted transplantation in children. General study results and limits: As was reported, about two months after transplant, alpha-beta T cells came from several hundred expanded graft clones. From newly produced T cells came most of the T-cell counts and diversity one year after transplant. It was surviving recipient T cells and thymic progenitors that gave some patients high TCRbeta diversity at day 60.

CDR3 size: 14 residues. The ends were cut back, 4 bases at V and 7 bases at J, with 13 bases in the middle. The germline V gene encodes CDR1 MNHEY and CDR2 SVGAGI. Library preparation (for TCRbeta) was performed with unique molecular identifiers. Each CDR3 protein is one row after TCRdb ran MiXCR on the PCR reads. There are over 200,000 distinct CDR3 sequences in the sample; roughly 8.3% occur only once, and 35% to 45% lies in the top ten. This clonotype has at least ten counts. Antigen specificity is unknown. The sequence derives from a male patient between 2 and 10 years old who had a stem cell transplant for acute myeloid leukemia, so the T cells may come from the graft donor. This rearrangement joins TRBV6-5 to TRBJ2-2; D remains ambiguous. The sample was PBMCs, mostly from graft donor cells, taken 360 days after TCRalphabeta/CD19-depleted stem cell transplant. CDR3 DNA sequence: TGTGCCAGCAGTTCCTCGGACGGCCTCGGGGAGCTGTTTTTT. It is translated as CASSSSDGLGELFF.